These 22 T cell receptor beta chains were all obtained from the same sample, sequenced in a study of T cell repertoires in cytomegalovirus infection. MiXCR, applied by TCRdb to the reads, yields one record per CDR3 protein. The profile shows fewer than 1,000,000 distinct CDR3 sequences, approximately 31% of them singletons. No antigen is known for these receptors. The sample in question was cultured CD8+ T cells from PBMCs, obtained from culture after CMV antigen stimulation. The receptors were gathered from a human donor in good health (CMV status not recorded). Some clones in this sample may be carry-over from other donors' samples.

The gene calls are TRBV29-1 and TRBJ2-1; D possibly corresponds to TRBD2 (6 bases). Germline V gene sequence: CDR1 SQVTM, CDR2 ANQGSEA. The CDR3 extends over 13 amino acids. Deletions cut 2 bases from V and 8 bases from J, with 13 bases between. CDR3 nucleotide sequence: TGCAGCGTTGAATCCCGGGGAGGTTATGAGCAGTTCTTC. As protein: CSVESRGGYEQFF.

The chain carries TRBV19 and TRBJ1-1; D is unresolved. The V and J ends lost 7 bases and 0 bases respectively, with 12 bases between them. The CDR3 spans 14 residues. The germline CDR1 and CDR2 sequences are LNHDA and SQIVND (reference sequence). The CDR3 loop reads CASTPRQLNTEAFF. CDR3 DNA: TGTGCCAGTACCCCACGGCAGCTGAACACTGAAGCTTTCTTT. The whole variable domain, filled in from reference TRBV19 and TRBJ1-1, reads DGGITQSPKYLFRKEGQNVTLSCEQNLNHDAMYWYRQDPGQGLRLIYYSQIVNDFQKGDIAEGYSVSREKKESFPLTVTSAQKNPTAFYLCASTPRQLNTEAFFGQGTRLTVV.

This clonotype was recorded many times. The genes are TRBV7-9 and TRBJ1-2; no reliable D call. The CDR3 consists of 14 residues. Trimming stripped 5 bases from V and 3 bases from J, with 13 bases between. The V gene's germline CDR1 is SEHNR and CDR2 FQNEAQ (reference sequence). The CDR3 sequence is CASSPPDGDYGYTF. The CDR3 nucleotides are TGTGCCAGCAGCCCGCCGGACGGAGACTATGGCTACACCTTC.

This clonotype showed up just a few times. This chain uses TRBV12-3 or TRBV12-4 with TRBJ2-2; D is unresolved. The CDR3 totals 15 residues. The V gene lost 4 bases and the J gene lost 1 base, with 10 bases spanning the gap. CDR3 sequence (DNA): TGTGCCAGCAGTTCCGAGACGGTGAACACCGGGGAGCTGTTTTTT. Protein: CASSSETVNTGELFF.

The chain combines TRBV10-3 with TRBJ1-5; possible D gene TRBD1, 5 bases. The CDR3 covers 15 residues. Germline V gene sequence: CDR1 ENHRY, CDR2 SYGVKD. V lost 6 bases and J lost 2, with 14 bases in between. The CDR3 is CAISFGGEGNQPQHF. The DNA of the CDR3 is TGTGCCATCAGCTTTGGGGGGGAGGGCAATCAGCCCCAGCATTTT.

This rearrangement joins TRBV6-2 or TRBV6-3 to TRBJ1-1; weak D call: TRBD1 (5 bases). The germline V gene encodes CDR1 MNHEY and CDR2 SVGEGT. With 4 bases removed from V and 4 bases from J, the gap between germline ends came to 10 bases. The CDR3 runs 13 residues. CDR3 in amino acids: CASSWPGGTEAFF. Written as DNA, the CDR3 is TGTGCCAGCAGTTGGCCGGGGGGCACTGAAGCTTTCTTT.

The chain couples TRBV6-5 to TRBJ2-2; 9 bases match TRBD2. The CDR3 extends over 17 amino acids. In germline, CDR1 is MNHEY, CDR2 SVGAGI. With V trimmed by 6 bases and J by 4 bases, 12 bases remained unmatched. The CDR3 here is CASSLTLASGATGELFF. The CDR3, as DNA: TGTGCCAGCAGCTTAACCCTGGCTAGCGGGGCCACCGGGGAGCTGTTTTTT.

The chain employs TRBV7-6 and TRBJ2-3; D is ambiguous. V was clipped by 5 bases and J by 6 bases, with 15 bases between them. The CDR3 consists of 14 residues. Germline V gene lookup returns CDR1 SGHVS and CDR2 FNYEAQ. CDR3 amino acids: CASSLRVQRDTQYF. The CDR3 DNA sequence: TGTGCCAGCAGCCTCCGGGTCCAACGGGATACGCAGTATTTT.

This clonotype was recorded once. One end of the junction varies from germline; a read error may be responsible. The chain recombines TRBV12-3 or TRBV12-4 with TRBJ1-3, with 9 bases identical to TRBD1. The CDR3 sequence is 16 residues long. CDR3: CANSSGQGLSGNTIYF. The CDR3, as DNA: TGTGCCAACAGTTCCGGACAGGGGCTCTCTGGAAACACCATATATTTT.

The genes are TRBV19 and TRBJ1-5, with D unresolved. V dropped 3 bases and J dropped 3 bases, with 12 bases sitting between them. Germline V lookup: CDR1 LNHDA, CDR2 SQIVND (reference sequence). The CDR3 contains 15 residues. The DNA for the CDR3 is TGTGCCAGTAGTATGACAAGGTCCTTCAATCAGCCCCAGCATTTT. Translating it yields CASSMTRSFNQPQHF.

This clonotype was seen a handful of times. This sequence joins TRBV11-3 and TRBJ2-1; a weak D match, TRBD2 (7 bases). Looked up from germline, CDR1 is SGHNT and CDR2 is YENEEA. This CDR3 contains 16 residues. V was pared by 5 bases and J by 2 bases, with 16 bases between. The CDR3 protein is CASSLPGRGAYNEQFF. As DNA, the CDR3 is TGTGCCAGCAGCCTCCCTGGGAGGGGGGCCTACAATGAGCAGTTCTTC.

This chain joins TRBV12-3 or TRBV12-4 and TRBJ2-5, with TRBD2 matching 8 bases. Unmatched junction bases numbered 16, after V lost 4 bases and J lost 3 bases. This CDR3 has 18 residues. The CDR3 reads CASSWTDVESGGKETQYF. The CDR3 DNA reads TGTGCCAGCAGTTGGACAGATGTGGAAAGCGGGGGAAAAGAGACCCAGTACTTC.

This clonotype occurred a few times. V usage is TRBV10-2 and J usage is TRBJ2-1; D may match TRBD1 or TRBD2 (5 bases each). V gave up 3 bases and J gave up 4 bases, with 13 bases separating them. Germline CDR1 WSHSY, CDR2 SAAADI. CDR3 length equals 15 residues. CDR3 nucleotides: TGCGCCAGCAGTGAACTAGGGGTTTCGTACAATGAGCAGTTCTTC. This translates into CASSELGVSYNEQFF.

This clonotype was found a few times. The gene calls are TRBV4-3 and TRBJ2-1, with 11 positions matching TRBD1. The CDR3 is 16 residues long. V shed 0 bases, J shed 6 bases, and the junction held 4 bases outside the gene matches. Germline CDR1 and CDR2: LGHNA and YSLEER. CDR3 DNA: TGCGCCAGCAGCCAAGACCCGGGGACAGGGGGCAATGAGCAGTTCTTC. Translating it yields CASSQDPGTGGNEQFF.

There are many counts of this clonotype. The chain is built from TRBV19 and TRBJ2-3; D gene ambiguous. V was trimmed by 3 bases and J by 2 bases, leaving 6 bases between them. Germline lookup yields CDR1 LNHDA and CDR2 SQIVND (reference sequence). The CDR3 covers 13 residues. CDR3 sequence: CASSIGITDTQYF. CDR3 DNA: TGTGCCAGTAGTATTGGAATCACAGATACGCAGTATTTT.

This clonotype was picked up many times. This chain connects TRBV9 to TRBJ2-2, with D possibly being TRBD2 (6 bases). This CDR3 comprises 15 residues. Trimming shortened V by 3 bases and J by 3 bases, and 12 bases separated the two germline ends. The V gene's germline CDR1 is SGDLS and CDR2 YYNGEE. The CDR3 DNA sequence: TGTGCCAGCAGCGATGCGGGGAGCTACACCGGGGAGCTGTTTTTT. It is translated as CASSDAGSYTGELFF.

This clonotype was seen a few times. This CDR3 is CASSRFLRGRENTEAFF. In nucleotides, the CDR3 is TGTGCCAGCAGTCGCTTTCTCAGGGGGCGAGAGAACACTGAAGCTTTCTTT. The J gene is TRBJ1-1, the V gene TRBV7-8; 8 positions match TRBD1. CDR1 is SGHVS, CDR2 FQNEAQ, per germline. The CDR3 sequence is 17 residues long. With V trimmed by 6 bases and J by 1 base, 13 bases remained unmatched. Full variable domain (missing parts from reference TRBV7-8 and TRBJ1-1): GAGVSQSPRYKVAKRGQDVALRCDPISGHVSLFWYQQALGQGPEFLTYFQNEAQLDKSGLPSDRFFAERPEGSVSTLKIQRTQQEDSAVYLCASSRFLRGRENTEAFFGQGTRLTVV.

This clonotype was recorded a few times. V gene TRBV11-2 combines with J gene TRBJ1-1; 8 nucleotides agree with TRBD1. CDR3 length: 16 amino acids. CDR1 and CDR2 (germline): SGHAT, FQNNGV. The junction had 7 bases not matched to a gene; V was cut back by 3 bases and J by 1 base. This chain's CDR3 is CASSFLGQARNTEAFF. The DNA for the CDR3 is TGTGCCAGCAGCTTCCTGGGACAGGCTAGGAACACTGAAGCTTTCTTT.

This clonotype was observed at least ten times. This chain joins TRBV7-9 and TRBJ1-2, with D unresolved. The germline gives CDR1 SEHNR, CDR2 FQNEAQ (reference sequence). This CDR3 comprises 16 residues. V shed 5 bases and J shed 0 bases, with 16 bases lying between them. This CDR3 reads CASSPVPVVANYGYTF. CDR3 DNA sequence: TGTGCCAGCAGCCCTGTTCCCGTTGTGGCTAACTATGGCTACACCTTC.

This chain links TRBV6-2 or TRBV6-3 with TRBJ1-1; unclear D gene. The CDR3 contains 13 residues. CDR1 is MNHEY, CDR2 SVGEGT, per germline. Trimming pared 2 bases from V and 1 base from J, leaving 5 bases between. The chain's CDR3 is CASSYLRNTEAFF. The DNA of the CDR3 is TGTGCCAGCAGTTACCTACGGAACACTGAAGCTTTCTTT.

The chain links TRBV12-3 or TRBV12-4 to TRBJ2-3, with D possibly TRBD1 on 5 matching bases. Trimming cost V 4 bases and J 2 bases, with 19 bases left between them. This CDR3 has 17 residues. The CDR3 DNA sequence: TGTGCCAGCAGTTCCCCCGGACACCAGACCACCACAGATACGCAGTATTTT. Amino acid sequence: CASSSPGHQTTTDTQYF.

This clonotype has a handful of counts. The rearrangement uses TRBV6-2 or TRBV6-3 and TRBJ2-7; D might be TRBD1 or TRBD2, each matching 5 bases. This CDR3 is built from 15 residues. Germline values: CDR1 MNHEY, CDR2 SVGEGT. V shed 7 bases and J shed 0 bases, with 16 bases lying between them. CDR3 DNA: TGTGCCAGCACCCTCGGGGACCTTAGCTCCTACGAGCAGTACGTC. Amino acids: CASTLGDLSSYEQYV.